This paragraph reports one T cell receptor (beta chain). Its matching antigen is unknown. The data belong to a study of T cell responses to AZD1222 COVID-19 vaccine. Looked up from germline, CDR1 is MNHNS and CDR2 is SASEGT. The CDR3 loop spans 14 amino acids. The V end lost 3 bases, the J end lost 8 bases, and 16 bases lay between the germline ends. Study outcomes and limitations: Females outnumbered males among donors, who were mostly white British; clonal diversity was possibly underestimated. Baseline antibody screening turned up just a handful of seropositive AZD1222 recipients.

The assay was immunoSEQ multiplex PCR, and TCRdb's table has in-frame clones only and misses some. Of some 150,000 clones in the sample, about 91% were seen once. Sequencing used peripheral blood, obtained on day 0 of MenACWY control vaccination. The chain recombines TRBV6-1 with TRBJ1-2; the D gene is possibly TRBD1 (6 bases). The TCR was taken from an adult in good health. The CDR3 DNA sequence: TGTGCCAGCAGTGAGGCCAGGGGAAAAGGAGGCTACACCTTC. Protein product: CASSEARGKGGYTF.